These 22 T cell receptor beta chains originate from one sample sequenced in a study of early T cells in non-severe SARS-CoV-2 infection. TCRdb recomputed calls from the 5' RACE reads with MiXCR, one row per CDR3 protein. The sample has fewer than 65,000 distinct CDR3 sequences, approximately 5.9% seen once. The sample was whole blood, taken at baseline. The receptors here all came from an adult who was a healthcare worker with PCR-confirmed SARS-CoV-2 infection or an uninfected control (not recorded which).

The rearrangement uses TRBV12-3 or TRBV12-4 and TRBJ2-1; 9 bases are shared with TRBD2. This CDR3 is built from 16 residues. J was trimmed by 10 bases and V by 3 bases; bases with no gene match: 13. DNA for the CDR3: TGTGCCAGCAGTTTTCAAGTAGCGGGAGAGGGAGGAGAGCAGTTCTTC. This gives the protein CASSFQVAGEGGEQFF.

This clonotype was found many times. The chain is built from TRBV19 and TRBJ1-2; D not certain. Germline lookup yields CDR1 LNHDA and CDR2 SQIVND (reference sequence). The CDR3 contains 13 residues. V was cut by 3 bases and J by 1 base, with 6 bases left in between. The CDR3 DNA reads as TGTGCCAGTAGTATGGGTCTTAACTATGGCTACACCTTC. It yields the protein CASSMGLNYGYTF.

The chain combines TRBV7-9 with TRBJ1-1; 7 bases match TRBD1. The germline CDR1 and CDR2 sequences are SEHNR and FQNEAQ (reference sequence). The CDR3 has 14 residues. V shed 7 bases and J 2 bases; nucleotides not matched to a gene: 7. In nucleotides, the CDR3 is TGTGCCAGCAACTTTGGACAGGCCAACACTGAAGCTTTCTTT. Its protein product is CASNFGQANTEAFF.

This clonotype has ten or more counts. This rearrangement joins TRBV12-3 or TRBV12-4 to TRBJ1-3; 12 bases align to TRBD1. The CDR3 is made up of 17 amino acids. V lost 3 bases to trimming and J lost 0 bases; unmatched junction nucleotides: 3. The CDR3: CASSLGQGASSGNTIYF. The CDR3 DNA sequence: TGTGCCAGCAGTTTGGGACAGGGGGCTTCCTCTGGAAACACCATATATTTT.

This clonotype was picked up many times. The chain carries TRBV20-1 and TRBJ2-7, with 7 bases matching TRBD1. CDR3 length equals 13 residues. Per germline, CDR1 DFQATT and CDR2 SNEGSKA (reference sequence). The J segment lost 6 bases and the V segment lost 5 bases, leaving 10 bases of the junction unmatched. In DNA form, the CDR3 reads TGCAGTGCTCGAAAGACAGGGCAAGGCGAGCAGTACTTC. Protein product: CSARKTGQGEQYF.

This clonotype was recorded at least ten times. The rearrangement uses TRBV7-6 and TRBJ2-1; no clear D gene. Germline V gene sequence: CDR1 SGHVS, CDR2 FNYEAQ. V was trimmed by 8 bases and J by 6 bases, leaving 14 bases between them. This CDR3 region has 13 residues. CDR3: CASSRRQVNEQFF. The DNA of the CDR3 is TGTGCCAGCTCTCGAAGACAAGTCAATGAGCAGTTCTTC.

This clonotype turned up a few times. The V and J genes are TRBV28 and TRBJ2-7; possibly TRBD2 for D (6 bases). Deletions cut 4 bases from V and 0 bases from J, with 10 bases between. The CDR3 length is 14 residues. Germline-derived CDR1 and CDR2 are MDHEN and SYDVKM. CDR3 coding DNA: TGTGCCAGCAGTTCCCCGACTAGCTCCTACGAGCAGTACTTC. It specifies CASSSPTSSYEQYF.

This clonotype was observed at least ten times. The chain combines TRBV13 with TRBJ2-5, with a possible D match to TRBD1 (6 bases). With 2 bases removed from V and 2 bases from J, the gap between germline ends came to 12 bases. The CDR3 is 15 amino acids. The germline CDR1 and CDR2 sequences are PRHDT and FYEKMQ (reference sequence). The CDR3 spells CASSLRTAPQETQYF. The CDR3 coding sequence is TGTGCCAGCAGCTTACGGACAGCCCCTCAAGAGACCCAGTACTTC.

This clonotype was observed a handful of times. V usage is TRBV4-3 and J usage is TRBJ2-1, with unresolved D. Germline loops: CDR1 LGHNA, CDR2 YSLEER. This CDR3 has 16 residues. V dropped 0 bases and J dropped 2 bases, with 11 bases sitting between them. The CDR3 reads CASSQDYDGPYNEQFF. CDR3 DNA: TGCGCCAGCAGCCAAGATTATGACGGCCCCTACAATGAGCAGTTCTTC.

This clonotype was found many times. The chain uses TRBV10-1 and TRBJ1-1; the D is unclear. The CDR3 has 15 residues. Germline CDR1 WNHNN, CDR2 SYGVQD (reference sequence). Trimming pared 4 bases from V and 2 bases from J, leaving 14 bases between. This chain's CDR3 is CASSATRTVNTEAFF. In nucleotides, the CDR3 is TGCGCCAGCAGTGCCACGAGAACCGTAAACACTGAAGCTTTCTTT.

This clonotype was detected many times. This chain connects TRBV10-2 to TRBJ2-4; D not certain. This CDR3 is built from 14 residues. V was cut by 2 bases and J by 2 bases, with 7 bases left in between. The V gene's germline CDR1 is WSHSY and CDR2 SAAADI. The CDR3, as DNA: TGCGCCAGCAGTGAGAGTAGCTCCAAAAACATTCAGTACTTC. This sequence encodes CASSESSSKNIQYF.

This clonotype was found many times. This chain connects TRBV29-1 to TRBJ1-3; D perhaps matches TRBD1 (5 bases). The germline V gene has CDR1 SQVTM and CDR2 ANQGSEA. V shed 6 bases and J shed 0 bases, with 12 bases lying between them. The CDR3 consists of 14 residues. The CDR3 is CSVQGEISGNTIYF. The CDR3, as DNA: TGCAGCGTCCAAGGGGAGATCTCTGGAAACACCATATATTTT. Together with reference TRBV29-1 and TRBJ1-3, the CDR3 gives the full variable domain: SAVISQKPSRDICQRGTSLTIQCQVDSQVTMMFWYRQQPGQSLTLIATANQGSEATYESGFVIDKFPISRPNLTFSTLTVSNMSPEDSSIYLCSVQGEISGNTIYFGEGSWLTVV.

About this clonotype: A junction boundary mismatches the germline segment, possibly from a read error. The rearrangement joins TRBV9 to TRBJ2-5; 8 positions agree with TRBD2. The CDR3 has 15 residues. Per germline, CDR1 SGDLS and CDR2 YYNGEE. The CDR3 sequence is CASSRRTAGDETQYF. Written as DNA, the CDR3 is TGTGCCAGCAGCCGCCGGACAGCGGGAGATGAGACCCAGTACTTT.

This clonotype was found many times. The rearrangement links TRBV7-2 to TRBJ2-1; TRBD2 matches 8 bases. CDR1 SGHTA and CDR2 FQGNSA come from the germline V gene. V gave up 5 bases and J gave up 5 bases; unmatched junction bases: 11. The CDR3 spans 16 residues. The CDR3 here is CASSRSSSGWHNEQFF. The CDR3 DNA reads TGTGCCAGCAGCCGTTCGTCTAGCGGGTGGCACAATGAGCAGTTCTTC.

This clonotype has a count of ten or more. The gene calls are TRBV20-1 and TRBJ1-1; 8 positions agree with TRBD1. Trimming removed 1 base from V and 8 bases from J; junction bases left unmatched: 6. The CDR3 totals 13 residues. Looked up from germline, CDR1 is DFQATT and CDR2 is SNEGSKA (reference sequence). The CDR3 protein is CSARGGRGHEAFF. CDR3 bases: TGCAGTGCTAGAGGGGGCAGGGGGCACGAAGCTTTCTTT.

This clonotype was counted ten times or more. The CDR3 sequence is CASSTDMREGRPNEQFF. The DNA of the CDR3 is TGTGCCAGCAGTACTGATATGCGGGAGGGCCGTCCCAATGAGCAGTTCTTC. The J gene is TRBJ2-1, the V gene TRBV6-2 or TRBV6-3, with 9 bases fitting TRBD2. CDR1 is MNHEY and CDR2 is SVGEGT in the germline V gene. The CDR3 runs to 17 residues. V lost 5 bases, J lost 6 bases, and 14 bases stayed unmatched.

This clonotype showed up many times. The chain uses TRBV20-1 and TRBJ2-3, with a weak D call TRBD1 (5 bases). The V gene's germline CDR1 is DFQATT and CDR2 SNEGSKA (reference sequence). The CDR3 runs to 15 residues. Trimming took off 6 bases at V and 2 bases at J, with 18 bases between the two ends. In DNA form, the CDR3 reads TGCAGTGCGCCAGGCGACAGAAATCTCACAGATACGCAGTATTTT. Its translation is CSAPGDRNLTDTQYF.

This clonotype was detected ten times or more. V and J are TRBV7-6 and TRBJ1-1; tentative D call: TRBD1 (6 bases). V was trimmed by 5 bases and J by 0 bases, leaving 16 bases between them. Germline-derived CDR1 and CDR2 are SGHVS and FNYEAQ. This CDR3 contains 16 residues. The CDR3 region is CASSTHGGAVNTEAFF. In DNA, the CDR3 is TGTGCCAGCAGCACCCACGGGGGGGCAGTGAACACTGAAGCTTTCTTT.

The chain couples TRBV3-1 to TRBJ1-1, with a possible D match to TRBD1 (5 bases). This CDR3 region has 15 residues. The V end was cut by 0 bases, the J end by 1 base, with 9 bases between. The germline V gene encodes CDR1 LGHDT and CDR2 YNNKEL (reference sequence). The CDR3 DNA reads as TGTGCCAGCAGCCAAGAAAAGGGGCAGAACACTGAAGCTTTCTTT. This codes for CASSQEKGQNTEAFF.

This clonotype has ten or more counts. J is TRBJ1-2 and V is TRBV28, with D unresolved. The germline CDR1 and CDR2 sequences are MDHEN and SYDVKM. Trimming stripped 4 bases from V and 0 bases from J, with 24 bases between. This CDR3 has 19 amino acids. The CDR3 loop is CASSSNRRGNLESNYGYTF. The CDR3 DNA reads TGTGCCAGCAGTTCCAACCGTAGAGGGAATCTCGAATCTAACTATGGCTACACCTTC.

This clonotype was counted at least ten times. The chain combines TRBV5-6 with TRBJ2-1, with TRBD1 identical over 8 bases. The CDR3 spans 15 residues. Unmatched junction bases numbered 6, after V lost 2 bases and J lost 5 bases. Germline V CDR1 and CDR2: SGHDT, YYEEEE. The CDR3 nucleotides are TGTGCCAGCAGCTTCGGGACAGGAGGGGACAATGAGCAGTTCTTC. As protein: CASSFGTGGDNEQFF.

This clonotype was picked up one time. A much larger clone sits a single nucleotide away, making a read error possible. This sequence joins TRBV28 and TRBJ2-3, with TRBD1 identical over 8 bases. Germline CDR1 is MDHEN and CDR2 is SYDVKM. The CDR3 sequence is 14 residues long. CDR3 sequence reads: CASRTGQGVDTLYF. In nucleotides, the CDR3 is TGTGCCAGCAGGACCGGACAGGGTGTAGATACGCTGTATTTT.